This is a list of T cell receptor beta chains from one sample in a study of beta chain features in type 1 diabetes. The protocol was immunoSEQ multiplex PCR, while the TCRdb copy is restricted to in-frame clones and leaves out a portion. This table has hundreds of thousands of clones, 11% to 15% appearing once. The sequenced sample was naive CD4+ T cells from blood. Receptor source: a man between 18 and 35 years old with type 1 diabetes. Both conserved end residues are part of each CDR3. The D gene is left open where the match is weak. The size entry is marked missing in some rows and otherwise reads once, few, many or a size class.

D: -
size: few
J: TRBJ2-1
V: TRBV15
DNA: TGTGCCACCAGCTTACGGGAGAGCGCCTACAATGAGCAGTTCTTC
CDR3: CATSLRESAYNEQFF

D: TRBD1
size: few
J: TRBJ1-5
V: TRBV30
DNA: TGTGCCTGGAGTGAAGGGACAGGGGGCAGTCAGCCCCAGCATTTT
CDR3: CAWSEGTGGSQPQHF

D: TRBD1
size: -
J: TRBJ2-5
V: TRBV29-1
DNA: TGCAGCGTTGAAAAGGGGGCGGGCGAGACCCAGTACTTC
CDR3: CSVEKGAGETQYF

D: -
size: -
J: TRBJ2-5
V: TRBV7-3
DNA: TGTGCCAGCAGCTTAGGACCGATCCAAGAGACCCAGTACTTC
CDR3: CASSLGPIQETQYF

D: -
size: -
J: TRBJ2-7
V: TRBV14
DNA: TGTGCCAGCAGCCTAGCTGTAAACGAGCAGTACTTC
CDR3: CASSLAVNEQYF

D: TRBD1
size: -
J: TRBJ2-1
V: TRBV29-1
DNA: TGCAGCGCCCCCGGTCGAGGGGGCACCTCCTACAATGAGCAGTTCTTC
CDR3: CSAPGRGGTSYNEQFF

D: -
size: -
J: TRBJ2-2
V: TRBV9
DNA: TGTGCCAGCAGCGTCGGGACACCCACCGGGGAGCTGTTTTTT
CDR3: CASSVGTPTGELFF

D: TRBD1
size: -
J: TRBJ1-5
V: TRBV7-6
DNA: TGTGCCAGCAGCTTAGTGGGACAGGGTAATCAGCCCCAGCATTTT
CDR3: CASSLVGQGNQPQHF

D: TRBD2
size: -
J: TRBJ2-2
V: TRBV9
DNA: TGTGCCAGCAGCTCACGGGCGAGCGGGGGCACCGGGGAGCTGTTTTTT
CDR3: CASSSRASGGTGELFF

D: -
size: few
J: TRBJ2-2
V: TRBV7-2
DNA: TGTGCCAGCAGCTTAGGCTGGTCGGACAGTTACACCGGGGAGCTGTTTTTT
CDR3: CASSLGWSDSYTGELFF

D: -
size: few
J: TRBJ1-5
V: TRBV21-1
DNA: TGTGCCAGCAGCACTACAGCTCCTGGGCCCCAGCATTTT
CDR3: CASSTTAPGPQHF

D: -
size: -
J: TRBJ1-2
V: TRBV2
DNA: TGTGCCAGCAGCCCTGGGCAGAACTATGGCTACACCTTC
CDR3: CASSPGQNYGYTF

D: -
size: few
J: TRBJ2-1
V: TRBV7-2
DNA: TGTGCCAGCAGCTTAGAGAAGGTAGTGGCGCAGTTCTTC
CDR3: CASSLEKVVAQFF